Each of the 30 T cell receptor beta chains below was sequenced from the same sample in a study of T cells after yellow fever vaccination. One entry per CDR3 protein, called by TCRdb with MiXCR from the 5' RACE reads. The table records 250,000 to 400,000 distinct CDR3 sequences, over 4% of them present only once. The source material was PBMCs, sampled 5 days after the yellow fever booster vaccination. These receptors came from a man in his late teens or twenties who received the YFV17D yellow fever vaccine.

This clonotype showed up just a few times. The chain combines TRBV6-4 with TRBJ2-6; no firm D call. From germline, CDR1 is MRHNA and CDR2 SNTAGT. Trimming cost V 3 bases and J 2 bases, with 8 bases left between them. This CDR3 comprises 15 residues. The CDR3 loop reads CASSEASAGANVLTF. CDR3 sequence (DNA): TGTGCCAGCAGTGAAGCCAGTGCTGGGGCCAACGTCCTGACTTTC.

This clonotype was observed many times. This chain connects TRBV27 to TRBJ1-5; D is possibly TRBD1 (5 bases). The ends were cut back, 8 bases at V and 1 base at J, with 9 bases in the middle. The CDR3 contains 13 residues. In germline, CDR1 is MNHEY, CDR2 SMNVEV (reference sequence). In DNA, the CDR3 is TGTGCCAGCGTCGGGGCCAGCAATCAGCCCCAGCATTTT. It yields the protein CASVGASNQPQHF.

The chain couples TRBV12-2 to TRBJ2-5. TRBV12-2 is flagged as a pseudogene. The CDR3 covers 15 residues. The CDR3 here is CASRLAWRHGETQYF. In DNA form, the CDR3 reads TGTGCAAGTCGCTTAGCCTGGCGGCATGGGGAGACCCAGTACTTC.

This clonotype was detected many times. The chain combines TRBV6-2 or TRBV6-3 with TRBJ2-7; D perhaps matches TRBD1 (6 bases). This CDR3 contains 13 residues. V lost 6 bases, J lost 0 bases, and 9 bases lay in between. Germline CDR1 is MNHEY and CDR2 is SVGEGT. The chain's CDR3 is CASSGQSSYEQYV. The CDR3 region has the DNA TGTGCCAGCAGCGGACAGAGCTCCTACGAGCAGTACGTC.

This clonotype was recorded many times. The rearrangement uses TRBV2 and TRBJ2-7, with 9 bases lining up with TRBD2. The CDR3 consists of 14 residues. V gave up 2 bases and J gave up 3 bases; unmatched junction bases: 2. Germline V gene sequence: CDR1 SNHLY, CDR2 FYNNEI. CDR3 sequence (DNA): TGTGCCAGCAGTGAACAGCGGGGGGTCTACGAGCAGTACTTC. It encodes CASSEQRGVYEQYF.

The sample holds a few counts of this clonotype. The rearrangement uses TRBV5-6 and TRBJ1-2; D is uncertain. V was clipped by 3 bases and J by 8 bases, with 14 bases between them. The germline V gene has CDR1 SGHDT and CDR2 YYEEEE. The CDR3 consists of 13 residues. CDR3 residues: CASSSPGGPGYTF. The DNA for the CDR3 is TGTGCCAGCAGCTCCCCCGGAGGGCCCGGCTACACCTTC.

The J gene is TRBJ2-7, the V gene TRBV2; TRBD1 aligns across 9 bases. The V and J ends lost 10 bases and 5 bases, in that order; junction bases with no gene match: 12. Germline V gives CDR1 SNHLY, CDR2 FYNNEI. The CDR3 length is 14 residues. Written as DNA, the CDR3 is TGTGCCAATCGAAGGGACAGGGAGAACGACGAGCAGTACGTC. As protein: CANRRDRENDEQYV.

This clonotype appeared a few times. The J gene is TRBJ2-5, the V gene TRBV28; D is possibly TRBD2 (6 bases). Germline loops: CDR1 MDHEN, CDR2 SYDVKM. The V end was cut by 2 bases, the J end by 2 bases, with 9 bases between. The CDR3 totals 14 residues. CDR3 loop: CASSLLANQETQYF. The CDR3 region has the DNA TGTGCCAGCAGTTTACTAGCGAATCAAGAGACCCAGTACTTC.

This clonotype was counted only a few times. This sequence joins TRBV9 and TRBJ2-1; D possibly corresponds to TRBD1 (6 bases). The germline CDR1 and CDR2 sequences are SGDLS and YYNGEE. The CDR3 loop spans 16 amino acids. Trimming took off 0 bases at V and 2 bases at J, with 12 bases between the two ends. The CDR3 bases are TGTGCCAGCAGCGTAGATGGTGGGGGCACCTACAATGAGCAGTTCTTC. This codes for CASSVDGGGTYNEQFF.

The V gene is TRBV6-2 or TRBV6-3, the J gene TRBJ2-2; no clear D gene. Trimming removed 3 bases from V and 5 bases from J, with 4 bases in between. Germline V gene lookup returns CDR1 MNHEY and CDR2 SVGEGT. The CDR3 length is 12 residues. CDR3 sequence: CASSYLTGELFF. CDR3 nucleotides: TGTGCCAGCAGTTATTTAACCGGGGAGCTGTTTTTT.

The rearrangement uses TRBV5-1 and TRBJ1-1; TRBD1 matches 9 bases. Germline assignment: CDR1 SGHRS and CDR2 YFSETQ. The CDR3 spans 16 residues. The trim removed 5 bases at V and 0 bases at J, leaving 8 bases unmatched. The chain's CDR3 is CASSPGTGPVNTEAFF. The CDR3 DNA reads TGCGCCAGCAGTCCCGGGACAGGGCCCGTGAACACTGAAGCTTTCTTT.

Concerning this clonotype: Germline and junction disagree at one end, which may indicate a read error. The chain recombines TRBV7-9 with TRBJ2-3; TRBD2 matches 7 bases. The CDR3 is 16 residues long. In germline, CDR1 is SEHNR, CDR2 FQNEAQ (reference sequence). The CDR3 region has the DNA TGTGCCGGCAGCCCGCATCGGGGGGTTAGCACAGATACGCAGTATTTT. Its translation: CAGSPHRGVSTDTQYF.

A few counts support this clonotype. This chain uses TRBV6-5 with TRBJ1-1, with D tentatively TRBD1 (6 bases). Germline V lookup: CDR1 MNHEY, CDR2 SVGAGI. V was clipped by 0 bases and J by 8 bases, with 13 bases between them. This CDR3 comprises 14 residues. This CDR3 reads CASSYSGKGHEAFF. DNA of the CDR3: TGTGCCAGCAGTTACTCGGGAAAGGGACACGAAGCTTTCTTT.

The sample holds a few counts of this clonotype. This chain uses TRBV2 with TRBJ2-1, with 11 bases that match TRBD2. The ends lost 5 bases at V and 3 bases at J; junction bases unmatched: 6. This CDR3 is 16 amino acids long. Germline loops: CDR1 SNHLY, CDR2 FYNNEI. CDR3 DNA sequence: TGTGCCAGCAGTCTGGGACTAGCGGTGCTCTACAATGAGCAGTTCTTC. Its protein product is CASSLGLAVLYNEQFF.

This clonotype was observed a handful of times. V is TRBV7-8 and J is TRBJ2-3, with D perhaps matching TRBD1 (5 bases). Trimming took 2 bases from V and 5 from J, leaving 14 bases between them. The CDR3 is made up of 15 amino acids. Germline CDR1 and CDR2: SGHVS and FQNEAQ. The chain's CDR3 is CASSLQGFLLDTQYF. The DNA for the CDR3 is TGTGCCAGCAGCTTACAGGGTTTCCTATTAGATACGCAGTATTTT.

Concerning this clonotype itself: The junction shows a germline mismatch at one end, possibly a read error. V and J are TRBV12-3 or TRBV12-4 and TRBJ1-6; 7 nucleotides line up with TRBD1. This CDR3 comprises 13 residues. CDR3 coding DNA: TGTGCCAGCAGTTTTTCCCACGGGACAGAGACTATTTTT. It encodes CASSFSHGTETIF.

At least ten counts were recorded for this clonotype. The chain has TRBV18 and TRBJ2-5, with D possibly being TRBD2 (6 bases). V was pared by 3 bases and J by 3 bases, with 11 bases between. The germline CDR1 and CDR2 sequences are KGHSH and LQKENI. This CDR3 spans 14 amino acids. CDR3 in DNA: TGTGCCAGCTCACCCCAAACGGGGGAAGAGACCCAGTACTTC. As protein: CASSPQTGEETQYF.

CDR3 residues: CASQDGTLETQYF. The CDR3 DNA reads as TGTGCCAGCCAGGACGGGACCTTGGAGACCCAGTACTTC. The gene calls are TRBV6-2 or TRBV6-3 and TRBJ2-5; possibly TRBD1 or TRBD2 for D (5 bases each). The V end lost 8 bases, the J end lost 5 bases, and 15 bases lay between the germline ends. Germline V CDR1 and CDR2: MNHEY, SVGEGT. The CDR3 has 13 amino acids.

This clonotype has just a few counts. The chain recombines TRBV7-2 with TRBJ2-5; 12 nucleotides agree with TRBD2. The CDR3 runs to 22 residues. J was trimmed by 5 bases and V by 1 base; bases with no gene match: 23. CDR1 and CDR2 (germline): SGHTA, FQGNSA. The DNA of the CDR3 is TGTGCCAGCAGCTTAGTGTTGGGGCTAGCGGGGGGGCCCGATTACCCGCCGGAGACCCAGTACTTC. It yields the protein CASSLVLGLAGGPDYPPETQYF.

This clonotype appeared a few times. Written as DNA, the CDR3 is TGTGCCAGTAGACCGACCGACAGCTCCTATAATTCACCCCTCCACTTT. This gives the protein CASRPTDSSYNSPLHF. J is TRBJ1-6 and V is TRBV19; D might be TRBD1 (5 bases). CDR3 length: 16 amino acids. The V gene lost 6 bases and the J gene lost 0 bases, with 12 bases spanning the gap. CDR1 LNHDA and CDR2 SQIVND come from the germline V gene (reference sequence).

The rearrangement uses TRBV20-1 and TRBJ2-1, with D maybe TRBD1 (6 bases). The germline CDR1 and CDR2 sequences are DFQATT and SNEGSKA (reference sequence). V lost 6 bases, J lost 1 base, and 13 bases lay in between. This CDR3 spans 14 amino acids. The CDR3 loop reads CSAAKQGSYNEQFF. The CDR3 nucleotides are TGCAGTGCCGCAAAACAGGGTTCCTACAATGAGCAGTTCTTC.

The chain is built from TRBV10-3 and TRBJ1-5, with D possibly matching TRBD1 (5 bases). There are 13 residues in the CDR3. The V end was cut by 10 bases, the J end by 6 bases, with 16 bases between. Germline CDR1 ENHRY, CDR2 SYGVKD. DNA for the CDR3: TGTGCCACCAGGTCAGGGCTCGGTCAGCCCCAGCATTTT. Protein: CATRSGLGQPQHF.

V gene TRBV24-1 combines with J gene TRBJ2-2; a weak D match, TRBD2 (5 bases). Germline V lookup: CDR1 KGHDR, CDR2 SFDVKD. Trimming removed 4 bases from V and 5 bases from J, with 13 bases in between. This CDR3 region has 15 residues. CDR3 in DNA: TGTGCCACCAGTGACTGGGCCACGGGGACCGGGGAGCTGTTTTTT. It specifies CATSDWATGTGELFF.

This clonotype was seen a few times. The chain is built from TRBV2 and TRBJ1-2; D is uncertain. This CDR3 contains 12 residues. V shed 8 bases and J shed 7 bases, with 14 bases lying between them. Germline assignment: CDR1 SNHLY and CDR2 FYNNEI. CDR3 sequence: CASGELSGGYTF. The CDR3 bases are TGTGCCAGCGGGGAGCTTTCCGGTGGCTACACCTTC.

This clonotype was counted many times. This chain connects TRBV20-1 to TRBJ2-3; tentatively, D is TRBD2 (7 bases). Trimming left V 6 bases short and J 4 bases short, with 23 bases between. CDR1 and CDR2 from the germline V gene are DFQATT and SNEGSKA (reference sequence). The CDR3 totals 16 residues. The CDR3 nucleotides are TGCAGTGCCCCACCTTTAGGGGGGGGGCAGCCAGATACGCAGTATTTT. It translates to CSAPPLGGGQPDTQYF.

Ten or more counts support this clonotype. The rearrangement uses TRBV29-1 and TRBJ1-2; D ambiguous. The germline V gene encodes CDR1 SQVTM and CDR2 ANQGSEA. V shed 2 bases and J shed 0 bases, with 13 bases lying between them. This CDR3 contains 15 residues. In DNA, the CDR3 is TGCAGCGTTGAATCTATAGGGAAGCCTAACTATGGCTACACCTTC. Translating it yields CSVESIGKPNYGYTF.

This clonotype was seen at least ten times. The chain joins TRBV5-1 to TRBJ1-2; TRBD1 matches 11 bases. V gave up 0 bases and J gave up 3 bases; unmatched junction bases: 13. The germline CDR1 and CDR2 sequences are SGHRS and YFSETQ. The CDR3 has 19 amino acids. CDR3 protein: CASSLGVSKAGQGDYGYTF. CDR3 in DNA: TGCGCCAGCAGCTTGGGGGTGTCTAAGGCGGGACAGGGGGACTATGGCTACACCTTC.

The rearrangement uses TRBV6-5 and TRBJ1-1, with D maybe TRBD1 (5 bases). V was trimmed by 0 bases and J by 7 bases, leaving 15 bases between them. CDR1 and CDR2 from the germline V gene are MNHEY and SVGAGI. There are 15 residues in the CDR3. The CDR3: CASSYSILRADEAFF. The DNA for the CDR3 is TGTGCCAGCAGTTACTCGATTCTCAGGGCAGATGAAGCTTTCTTT.

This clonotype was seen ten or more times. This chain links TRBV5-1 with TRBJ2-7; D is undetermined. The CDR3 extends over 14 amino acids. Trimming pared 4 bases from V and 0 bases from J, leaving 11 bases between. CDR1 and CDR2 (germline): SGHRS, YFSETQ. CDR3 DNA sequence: TGCGCCAGCAGCCCGAGTAGTTCCTCCTACGAGCAGTACTTC. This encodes CASSPSSSSYEQYF.

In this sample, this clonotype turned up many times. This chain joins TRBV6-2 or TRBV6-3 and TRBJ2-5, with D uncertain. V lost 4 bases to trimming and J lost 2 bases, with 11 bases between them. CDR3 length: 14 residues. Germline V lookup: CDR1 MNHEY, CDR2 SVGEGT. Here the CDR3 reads CASSSDRGQETQYF. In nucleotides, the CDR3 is TGTGCCAGCAGTTCTGATAGAGGACAAGAGACCCAGTACTTC.